The clone carrying this T cell receptor (beta chain) was counted at least ten times. This sample is drawn from a study of early T cells in non-severe SARS-CoV-2 infection. In TCRdb, the 5' RACE reads were re-called with MiXCR into one record per CDR3 protein. This sample yields about 49,000 distinct CDR3 sequences, of which 9.5% to 15% are seen a single time; approximately 2.5% belongs to the top ten. This CDR3 comprises 15 residues. Trimming removed 6 bases from V and 1 base from J, with 13 bases in between. This receptor was obtained from an adult who was a healthcare worker with PCR-confirmed SARS-CoV-2 infection or an uninfected control (not recorded which). Material: whole blood, obtained at baseline. The rearrangement joins TRBV12-3 or TRBV12-4 to TRBJ2-4; D may be TRBD2 (5 bases). The DNA for the CDR3 is TGTGCCAGCAGCCGGGCGGGTTCGGCCAAAAACATTCAGTACTTC. Translated: CASSRAGSAKNIQYF.